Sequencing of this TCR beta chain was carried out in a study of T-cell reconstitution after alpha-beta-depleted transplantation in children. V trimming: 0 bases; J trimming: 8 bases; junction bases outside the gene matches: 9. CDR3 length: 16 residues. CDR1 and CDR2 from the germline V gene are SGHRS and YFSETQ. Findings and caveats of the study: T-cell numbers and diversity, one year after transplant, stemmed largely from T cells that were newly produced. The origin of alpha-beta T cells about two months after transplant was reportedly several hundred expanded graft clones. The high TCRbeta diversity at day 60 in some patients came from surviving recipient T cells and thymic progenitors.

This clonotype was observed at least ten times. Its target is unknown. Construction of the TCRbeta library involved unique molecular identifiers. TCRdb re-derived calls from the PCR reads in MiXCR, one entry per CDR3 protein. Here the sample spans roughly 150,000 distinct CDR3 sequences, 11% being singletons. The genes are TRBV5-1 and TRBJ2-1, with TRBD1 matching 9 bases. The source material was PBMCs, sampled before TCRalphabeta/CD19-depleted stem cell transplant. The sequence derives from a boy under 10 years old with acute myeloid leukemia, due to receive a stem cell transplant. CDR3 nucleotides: TGCGCCAGCAGCTTGGTTCTTGGACAGGGGAAGCATGAGCAGTTCTTC. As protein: CASSLVLGQGKHEQFF.